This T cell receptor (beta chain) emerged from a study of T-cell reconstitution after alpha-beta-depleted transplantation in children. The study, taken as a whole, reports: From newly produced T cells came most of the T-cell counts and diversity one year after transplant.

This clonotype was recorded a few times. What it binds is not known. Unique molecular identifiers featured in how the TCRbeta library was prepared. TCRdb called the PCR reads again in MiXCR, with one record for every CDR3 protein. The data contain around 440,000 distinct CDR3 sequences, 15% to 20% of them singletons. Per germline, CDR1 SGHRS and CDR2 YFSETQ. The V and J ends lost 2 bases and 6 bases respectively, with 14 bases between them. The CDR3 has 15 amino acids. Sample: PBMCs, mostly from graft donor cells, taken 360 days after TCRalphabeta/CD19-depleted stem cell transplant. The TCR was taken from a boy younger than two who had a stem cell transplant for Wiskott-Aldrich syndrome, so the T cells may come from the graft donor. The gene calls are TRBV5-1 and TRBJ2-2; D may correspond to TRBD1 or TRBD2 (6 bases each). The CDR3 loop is CASSFIRGQAGELFF. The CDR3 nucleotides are TGCGCCAGCAGCTTTATTCGGGGGCAAGCCGGGGAGCTGTTTTTT.